Sequencing of this T cell receptor (beta chain) was carried out in a study of regulatory T cells in long-lasting Graves disease. In its sample, this clonotype was seen many times. The germline V gene encodes CDR1 MNHEY and CDR2 SMNVEV (reference sequence). Trimming removed 5 bases from V and 2 bases from J, with 13 bases in between. This CDR3 spans 14 amino acids. Time point given: persistent/refractory GD, antithyroid drugs over 5 years with positive TRAb. The TCR library was prepared using RNA isolated from PBMCs. Arm-PCR of CDR3 regions and iRepertoire HTBI primers were the basis on which TCR beta libraries were built. TCRdb processed the multiplex PCR reads anew with MiXCR; each CDR3 protein has one entry. The sample lists some 430,000 distinct CDR3 sequences; about a fifth were seen once.

The rearrangement uses TRBV27 and TRBJ2-7, with D perhaps TRBD2 (6 bases). The sequencing used peripheral blood mononuclear cells (PBMCs), collected when the disease was refractory, from a patient treated with antithyroid drugs. The sequence was collected from a female donor with Graves disease. This CDR3 is CASSPRGWAYEQYF. The CDR3 nucleotides read TGTGCCAGCAGTCCTCGGGGGTGGGCCTACGAGCAGTACTTC.